This T cell receptor (beta chain) emerged from a study of blood T cells in healthy people across ages. Study observations and caveats: Possibly, changes in expanded clonotypes were confounded because donor CMV status was unknown. PBMCs left unsorted prevented a conclusive naive versus antigen-experienced comparison. Diversity was estimated from one million T cells, and these estimates were considered underestimates.

With a J-beta primer mix and a sample-barcoded 5' primer, a second PCR ran about 7 to 12 cycles. In TCRdb, the 5' RACE reads were re-called with MiXCR into one record per CDR3 protein. The data show roughly 1.9 million distinct CDR3 sequences, around 40% seen once. The study drew donors from healthy Caucasian individuals in Russia aged about 6 to 95. This clonotype was picked up a small number of times. What it binds is unknown. The CDR3 has 13 amino acids. Germline loops: CDR1 SGHAT, CDR2 FQNNGV. V was pared by 5 bases and J by 8 bases, with 15 bases between. This TCR was sampled from a human donor in good health. This rearrangement joins TRBV11-2 to TRBJ1-1, with D possibly TRBD1 on 5 matching bases. Sequencing was performed on blood. The CDR3 here is CASSPTGYREAFF. CDR3 in DNA: TGTGCCAGCAGCCCGACGGGCTACAGGGAAGCTTTCTTT.